This T cell receptor (beta chain) came from a study of T-cell reconstitution after alpha-beta-depleted transplantation in children. Study findings and constraints: Fresh T-cell production supplied most of the T-cell counts and diversity seen one year after transplant. From surviving recipient T cells and thymic progenitors came the high day-60 TCRbeta diversity observed in some patients. Several hundred expanded graft clones reportedly were the source of alpha-beta T cells about two months after transplant.

This clonotype was seen a few times. Its antigen remains unknown. Preparing the TCRbeta library involved the use of unique molecular identifiers. TCRdb re-called the PCR reads through MiXCR, storing one row per CDR3 protein. The table has around 190,000 distinct CDR3 sequences, about 6.6% seen once. Trimming removed 5 bases at V and 7 bases at J, with 24 bases between. Germline-derived CDR1 and CDR2 are MNHEY and SVGAGI. This CDR3 has 18 residues. The rearrangement joins TRBV6-5 to TRBJ1-6; tentative D call: TRBD1 (5 bases). The clonotype comes from a boy between 2 and 10 years old with acute lymphoblastic leukemia, due to receive a stem cell transplant. The sequencing used PBMCs, collected before TCRalphabeta/CD19-depleted stem cell transplant. CDR3 sequence (DNA): TGTGCCAGCAGTAACGAACCGCCGGGACGAAACTTAAATTCACCCCTCCACTTT. The encoded protein is CASSNEPPGRNLNSPLHF.